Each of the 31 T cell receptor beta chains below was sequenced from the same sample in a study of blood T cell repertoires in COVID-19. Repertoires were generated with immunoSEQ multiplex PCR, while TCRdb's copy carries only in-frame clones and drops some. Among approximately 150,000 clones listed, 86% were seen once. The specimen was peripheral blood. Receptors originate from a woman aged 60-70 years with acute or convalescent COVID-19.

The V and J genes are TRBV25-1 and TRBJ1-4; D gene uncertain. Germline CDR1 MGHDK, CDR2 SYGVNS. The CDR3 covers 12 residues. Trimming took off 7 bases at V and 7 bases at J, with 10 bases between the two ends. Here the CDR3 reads CASTFGSEKLFF. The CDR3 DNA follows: TGTGCCAGCACCTTTGGCAGTGAAAAACTGTTTTTT.

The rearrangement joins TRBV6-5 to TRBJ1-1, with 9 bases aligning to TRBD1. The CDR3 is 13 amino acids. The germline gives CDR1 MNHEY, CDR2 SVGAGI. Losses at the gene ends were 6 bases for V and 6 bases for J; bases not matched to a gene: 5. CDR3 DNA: TGTGCCAGCAGGCCGGACAGGGGAGCTGAAGCTTTCTTT. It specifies CASRPDRGAEAFF.

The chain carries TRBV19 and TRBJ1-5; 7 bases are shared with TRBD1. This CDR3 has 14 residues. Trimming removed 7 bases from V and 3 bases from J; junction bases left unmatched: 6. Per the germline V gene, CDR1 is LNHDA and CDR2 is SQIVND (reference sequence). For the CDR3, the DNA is TGTGCCAGTACCTCGGGGACAGTCAATCAGCCCCAGCATTTT. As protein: CASTSGTVNQPQHF.

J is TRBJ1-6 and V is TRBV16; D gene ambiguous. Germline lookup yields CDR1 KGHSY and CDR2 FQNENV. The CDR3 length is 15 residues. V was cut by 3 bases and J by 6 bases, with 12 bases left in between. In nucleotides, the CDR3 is TGTGCCAGCAGCCACCGACACCTCTTTAATTCACCCCTCCACTTT. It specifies CASSHRHLFNSPLHF.

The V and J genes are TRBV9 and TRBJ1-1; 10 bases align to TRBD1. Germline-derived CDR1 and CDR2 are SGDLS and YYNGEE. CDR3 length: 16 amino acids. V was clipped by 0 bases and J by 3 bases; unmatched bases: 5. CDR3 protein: CASSVGDRGLYTEAFF. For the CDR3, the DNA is TGTGCCAGCAGCGTAGGAGACAGGGGGCTTTACACTGAAGCTTTCTTT.

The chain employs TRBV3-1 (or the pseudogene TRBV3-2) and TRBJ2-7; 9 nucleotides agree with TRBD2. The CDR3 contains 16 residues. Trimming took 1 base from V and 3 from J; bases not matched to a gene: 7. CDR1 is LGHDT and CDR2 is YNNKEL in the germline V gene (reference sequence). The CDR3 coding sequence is TGTGCCAGCAGCCAAGCTTCGCGGGGGGGCCTCTACGAGCAGTACTTC. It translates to CASSQASRGGLYEQYF.

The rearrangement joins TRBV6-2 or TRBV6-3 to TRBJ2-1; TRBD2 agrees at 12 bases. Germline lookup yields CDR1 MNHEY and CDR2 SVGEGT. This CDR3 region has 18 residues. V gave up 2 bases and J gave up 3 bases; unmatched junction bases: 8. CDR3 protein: CASSYLLAGGPDYNEQFF. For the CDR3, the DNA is TGTGCCAGCAGTTACCTCCTAGCGGGGGGGCCCGACTACAATGAGCAGTTCTTC.

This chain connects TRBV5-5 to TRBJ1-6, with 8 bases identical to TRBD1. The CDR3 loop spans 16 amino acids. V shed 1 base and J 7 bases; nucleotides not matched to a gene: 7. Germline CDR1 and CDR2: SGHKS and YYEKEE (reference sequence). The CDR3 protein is CASSLRWDRSNSPLHF. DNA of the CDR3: TGTGCCAGCAGCTTGCGCTGGGACAGGTCAAATTCACCCCTCCACTTT.

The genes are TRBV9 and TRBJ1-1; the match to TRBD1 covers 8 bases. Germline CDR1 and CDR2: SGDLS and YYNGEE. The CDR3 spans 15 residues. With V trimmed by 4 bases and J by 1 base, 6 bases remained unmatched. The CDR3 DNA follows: TGTGCCAGCAGCCCTCATGGACAGGGGAACACTGAAGCTTTCTTT. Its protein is CASSPHGQGNTEAFF.

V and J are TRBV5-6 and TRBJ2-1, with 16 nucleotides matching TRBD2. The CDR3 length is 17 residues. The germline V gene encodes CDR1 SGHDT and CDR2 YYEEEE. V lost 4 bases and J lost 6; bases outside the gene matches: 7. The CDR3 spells CASSRGLAGGPLNEQFF. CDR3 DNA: TGTGCCAGCAGCCGGGGACTAGCGGGGGGGCCTCTCAATGAGCAGTTCTTC.

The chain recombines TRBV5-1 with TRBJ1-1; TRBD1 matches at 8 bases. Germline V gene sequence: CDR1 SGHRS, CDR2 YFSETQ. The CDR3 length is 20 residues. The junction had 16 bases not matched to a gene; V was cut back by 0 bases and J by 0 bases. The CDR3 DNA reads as TGCGCCAGCAGCTTGGATCGAGCAGGGGGCCTTACCCTAATGAACACTGAAGCTTTCTTT. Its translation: CASSLDRAGGLTLMNTEAFF. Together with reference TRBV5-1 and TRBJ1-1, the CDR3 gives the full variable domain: KAGVTQTPRYLIKTRGQQVTLSCSPISGHRSVSWYQQTPGQGLQFLFEYFSETQRNKGNFPGRFSGRQFSNSRSEMNVSTLELGDSALYLCASSLDRAGGLTLMNTEAFFGQGTRLTVV.

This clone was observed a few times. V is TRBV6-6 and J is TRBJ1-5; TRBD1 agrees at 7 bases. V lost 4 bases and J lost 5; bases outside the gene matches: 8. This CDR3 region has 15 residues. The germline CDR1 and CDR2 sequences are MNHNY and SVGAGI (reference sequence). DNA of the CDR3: TGTGCCAGCAGTTGGACAGGTTGGGGGGATCAGCCCCAGCATTTT. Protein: CASSWTGWGDQPQHF.

CDR3 nucleotide sequence: TGTGCCAGCAGTGGCCGTTGGCGGGGGGAGACCTACAATGAGCAGTTCTTC. As protein: CASSGRWRGETYNEQFF. The chain has TRBV6-2 or TRBV6-3 and TRBJ2-1, with TRBD2 matching over 8 bases. Trimming removed 5 bases from V and 2 bases from J; junction bases left unmatched: 11. CDR3 length: 17 residues. Germline V gives CDR1 MNHEY, CDR2 SVGEGT.

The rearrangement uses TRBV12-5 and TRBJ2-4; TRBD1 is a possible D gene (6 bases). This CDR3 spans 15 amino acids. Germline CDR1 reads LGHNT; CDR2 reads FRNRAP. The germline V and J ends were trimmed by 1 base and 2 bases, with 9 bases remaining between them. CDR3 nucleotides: TGTGCTAGTGGTTTGGCCACAGGGTCCAAAAACATTCAGTACTTC. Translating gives CASGLATGSKNIQYF.

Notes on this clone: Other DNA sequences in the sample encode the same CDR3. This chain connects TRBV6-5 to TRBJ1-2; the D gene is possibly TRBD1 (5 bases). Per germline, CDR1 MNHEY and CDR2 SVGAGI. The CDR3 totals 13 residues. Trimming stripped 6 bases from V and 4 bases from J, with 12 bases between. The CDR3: CASSRGTGYGYTF. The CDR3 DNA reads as TGTGCCAGCAGCCGCGGGACGGGCTATGGCTACACCTTC.

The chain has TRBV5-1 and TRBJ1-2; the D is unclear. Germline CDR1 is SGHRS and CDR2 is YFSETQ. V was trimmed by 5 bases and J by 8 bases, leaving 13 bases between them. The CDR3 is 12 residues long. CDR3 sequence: CASRPELQGYTF. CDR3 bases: TGCGCCAGCAGACCCGAATTACAGGGCTACACCTTC.

This chain's CDR3 is CASRDSLVYNEQFF. The CDR3 region has the DNA TGTGCCAGCAGGGACAGCCTAGTCTACAATGAGCAGTTCTTC. The chain carries TRBV28 and TRBJ2-1; a weak D match, TRBD1 (6 bases). The CDR3 covers 14 residues. The V end lost 6 bases, the J end lost 3 bases, and 12 bases lay between the germline ends. Germline V gene lookup returns CDR1 MDHEN and CDR2 SYDVKM.

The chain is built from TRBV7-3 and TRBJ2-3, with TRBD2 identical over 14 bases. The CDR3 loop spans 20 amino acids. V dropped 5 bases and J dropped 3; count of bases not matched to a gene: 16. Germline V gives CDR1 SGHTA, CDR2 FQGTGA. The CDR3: CASSPNPTSGGAGGTDTQYF. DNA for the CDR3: TGTGCCAGCAGCCCAAATCCGACTAGCGGGGGGGCCGGTGGAACAGATACGCAGTATTTT.

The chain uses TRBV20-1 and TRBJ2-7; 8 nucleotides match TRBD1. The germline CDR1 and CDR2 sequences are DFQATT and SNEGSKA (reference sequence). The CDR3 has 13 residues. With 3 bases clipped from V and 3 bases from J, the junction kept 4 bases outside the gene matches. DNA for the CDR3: TGCAGTGCTAGTAGACAGGGGCTCTACGAGCAGTACTTC. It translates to CSASRQGLYEQYF.

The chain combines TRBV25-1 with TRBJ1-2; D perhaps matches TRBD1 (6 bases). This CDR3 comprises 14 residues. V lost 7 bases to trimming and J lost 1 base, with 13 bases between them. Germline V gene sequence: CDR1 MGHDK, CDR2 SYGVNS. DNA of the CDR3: TGTGCCAGCACCCCCGCAGGGGATAACTATGGCTACACCTTC. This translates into CASTPAGDNYGYTF.

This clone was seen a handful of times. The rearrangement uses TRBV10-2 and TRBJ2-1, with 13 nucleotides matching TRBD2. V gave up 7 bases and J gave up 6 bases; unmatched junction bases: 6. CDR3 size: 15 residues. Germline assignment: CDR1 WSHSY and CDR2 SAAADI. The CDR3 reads CASILTSGGTNEQFF. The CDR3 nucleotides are TGCGCCAGCATTCTGACTAGCGGGGGGACCAATGAGCAGTTCTTC.

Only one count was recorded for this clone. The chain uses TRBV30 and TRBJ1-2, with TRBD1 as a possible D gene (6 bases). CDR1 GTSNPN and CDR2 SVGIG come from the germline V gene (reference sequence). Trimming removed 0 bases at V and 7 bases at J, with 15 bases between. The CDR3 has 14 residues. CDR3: CAWSVVTGLAGYTF. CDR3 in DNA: TGTGCCTGGAGTGTGGTGACAGGACTCGCTGGCTACACCTTC. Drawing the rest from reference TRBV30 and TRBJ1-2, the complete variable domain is SQTIHQWPATLVQPVGSPLSLECTVEGTSNPNLYWYRQAAGRGLQLLFYSVGIGQISSEVPQNLSASRPQDRQFILSSKKLLLSDSGFYLCAWSVVTGLAGYTFGSGTRLTVV.

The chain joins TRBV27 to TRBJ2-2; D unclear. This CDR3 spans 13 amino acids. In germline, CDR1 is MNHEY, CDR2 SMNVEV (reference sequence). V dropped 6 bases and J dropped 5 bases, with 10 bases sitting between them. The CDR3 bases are TGTGCCAGCAGAACGACACTGACCGGGGAGCTGTTTTTT. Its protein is CASRTTLTGELFF.

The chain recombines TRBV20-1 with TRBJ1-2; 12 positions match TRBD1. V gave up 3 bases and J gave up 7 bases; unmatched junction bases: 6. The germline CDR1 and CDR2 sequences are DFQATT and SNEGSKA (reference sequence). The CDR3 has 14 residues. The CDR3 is CSASLGTGGSGYTF. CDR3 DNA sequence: TGCAGTGCTAGTTTGGGGACAGGGGGCTCTGGCTACACCTTC.

CDR3 protein: CASGPPGNSNQPQHF. The CDR3 DNA reads TGTGCTAGTGGTCCCCCAGGGAATAGCAATCAGCCCCAGCATTTT. This rearrangement joins TRBV12-5 to TRBJ1-5; TRBD1 is a possible D gene (5 bases). This CDR3 has 15 amino acids. Trimming removed 5 bases at V and 0 bases at J, with 11 bases between. Germline V lookup: CDR1 LGHNT, CDR2 FRNRAP. The variable domain in full, completed from reference TRBV12-5 and TRBJ1-5, reads DARVTQTPRHKVTEMGQEVTMRCQPILGHNTVFWYRQTMMQGLELLAYFRNRAPLDDSGMPKDRFSAEMPDATLATLKIQPSEPRDSAVYFCASGPPGNSNQPQHFGDGTRLSIL.

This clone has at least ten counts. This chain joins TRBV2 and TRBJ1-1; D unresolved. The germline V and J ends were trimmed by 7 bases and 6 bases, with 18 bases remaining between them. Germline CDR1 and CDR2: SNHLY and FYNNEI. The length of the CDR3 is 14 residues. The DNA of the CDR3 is TGTGCCAGCACGTTGGGAGGGATCTCCCCTGAAGCTTTCTTT. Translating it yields CASTLGGISPEAFF.

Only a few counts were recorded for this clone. The chain's CDR3 is CASSLGGGTANEKLFF. Written as DNA, the CDR3 is TGTGCCAGCAGCTTAGGCGGAGGGACAGCTAATGAAAAACTGTTTTTT. V usage is TRBV7-2 and J usage is TRBJ1-4; TRBD1 agrees at 7 bases. Per germline, CDR1 SGHTA and CDR2 FQGNSA. Germline trimming cut 1 base from V and 3 bases from J; bases unmatched to any gene: 5. CDR3 length: 16 amino acids.

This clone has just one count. CDR3 in DNA: TGTGCGATGAGGAACTACGAGCAGTACTTC. Amino acid sequence: CAMRNYEQYF. The rearrangement uses TRBV27 and TRBJ2-7; no clear D. Looked up from germline, CDR1 is MNHEY and CDR2 is SMNVEV (reference sequence). The CDR3 loop spans 10 amino acids.

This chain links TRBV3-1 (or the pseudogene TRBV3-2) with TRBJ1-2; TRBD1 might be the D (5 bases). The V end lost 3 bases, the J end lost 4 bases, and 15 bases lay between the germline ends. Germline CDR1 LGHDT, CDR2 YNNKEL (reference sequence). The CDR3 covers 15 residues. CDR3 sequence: CASSHFTGLGYGYTF. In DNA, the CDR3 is TGTGCCAGCAGCCATTTTACAGGTTTGGGCTATGGCTACACCTTC.

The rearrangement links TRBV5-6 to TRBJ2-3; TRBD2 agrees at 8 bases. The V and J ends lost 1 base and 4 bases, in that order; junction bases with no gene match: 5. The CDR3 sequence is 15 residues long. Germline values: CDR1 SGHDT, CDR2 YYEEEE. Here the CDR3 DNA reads TGTGCCAGCAGCTTGTGGATAGCGGGGCCAGATACGCAGTATTTT. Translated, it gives CASSLWIAGPDTQYF.

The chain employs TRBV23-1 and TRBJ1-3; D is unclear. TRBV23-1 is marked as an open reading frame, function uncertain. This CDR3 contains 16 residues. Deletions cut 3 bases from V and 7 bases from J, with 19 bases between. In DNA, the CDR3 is TGCGCCAGCAGTCAGCCGACCCTTCAAACGGGTAACACCATATATTTT. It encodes CASSQPTLQTGNTIYF.